The 11 T cell receptor beta chains given below trace back to one sample, sequenced in a study of cytomegalovirus exposure and HLA in healthy donors. In the PCR, 60 Vbeta and 13 Jbeta primers were used. Method: immunoSEQ multiplex PCR; TCRdb's copy keeps in-frame clones and lacks some. The sample yields about 120,000 clones, roughly 80% seen once. Sequenced: PBMCs. Source of these receptors: a man between 25 and 39 years old in good health and CMV-seronegative.

This chain connects TRBV6-5 to TRBJ1-4; 9 nucleotides line up with TRBD1. This CDR3 is 13 amino acids long. The V gene's germline CDR1 is MNHEY and CDR2 SVGAGI. After removal of 6 bases from V and 10 bases from J, the junction contained 6 bases not matched to a gene. The CDR3 sequence is CASRGQGEGKLFF. The CDR3 region has the DNA TGTGCCAGCAGGGGACAGGGTGAAGGAAAACTGTTTTTT.

CDR3 protein: CASSLLGSGNTIYF. The DNA for the CDR3 is TGTGCCAGCAGTTTACTAGGCTCTGGAAACACCATATATTTT. This sequence joins TRBV28 and TRBJ1-3; D gene unclear. The CDR3 sequence is 14 residues long. Trimming stripped 2 bases from V and 0 bases from J, with 5 bases between. Looked up from germline, CDR1 is MDHEN and CDR2 is SYDVKM.

This chain joins TRBV2 and TRBJ1-1; 7 bases map to TRBD1. V lost 7 bases and J lost 0; bases outside the gene matches: 5. CDR1 and CDR2 from the germline V gene are SNHLY and FYNNEI. The CDR3 contains 14 residues. The CDR3 DNA follows: TGTGCCAGCACCGGGACAGAGATGAACACTGAAGCTTTCTTT. This gives the protein CASTGTEMNTEAFF.

The chain couples TRBV5-6 to TRBJ2-1; D uncertain. CDR3 length: 14 amino acids. Trimming cost V 0 bases and J 5 bases, with 9 bases left between them. CDR1 is SGHDT, CDR2 YYEEEE, per germline. CDR3 region: CASSLGQPNNEQFF. CDR3 nucleotides: TGTGCCAGCAGCTTGGGACAACCTAACAATGAGCAGTTCTTC.

This clone came up a few times. The chain couples TRBV7-2 to TRBJ1-5; D unresolved. The CDR3 is 15 amino acids. CDR1 is SGHTA and CDR2 is FQGNSA in the germline V gene. V was pared by 3 bases and J by 7 bases, with 16 bases between. CDR3 residues: CASSFGAREGQPQHF. The CDR3 DNA sequence: TGTGCCAGCAGCTTTGGAGCGAGGGAAGGCCAGCCCCAGCATTTT.

The rearrangement links TRBV28 to TRBJ1-2, with D unclear. This CDR3 spans 15 amino acids. Germline lookup yields CDR1 MDHEN and CDR2 SYDVKM. The V gene lost 2 bases and the J gene lost 2 bases, with 12 bases spanning the gap. The CDR3 is CASSLNGEGNYGYTF. DNA of the CDR3: TGTGCCAGCAGTTTAAACGGGGAAGGGAACTATGGCTACACCTTC.

The chain couples TRBV5-4 to TRBJ2-1; TRBD1 matches 8 bases. CDR3 length: 17 amino acids. From germline, CDR1 is SGHNT and CDR2 YYREEE (reference sequence). The trim removed 0 bases at V and 2 bases at J, leaving 7 bases unmatched. CDR3 sequence (DNA): TGTGCCAGCAGCTTGGTTGGGGACAGGCCGGCCTACAATGAGCAGTTCTTC. Its translation: CASSLVGDRPAYNEQFF.

The chain couples TRBV27 to TRBJ1-2; a possible D gene is TRBD1 (5 bases). The V gene's germline CDR1 is MNHEY and CDR2 SMNVEV (reference sequence). CDR3 length: 14 amino acids. The germline V and J ends were trimmed by 2 bases and 2 bases, with 9 bases remaining between them. CDR3 nucleotide sequence: TGTGCCAGCAGTTTAAGGGCAGGGAACTATGGCTACACCTTC. Encoded protein: CASSLRAGNYGYTF.

This rearrangement joins TRBV6-6 to TRBJ2-3; 8 nucleotides match TRBD1. The CDR3 length is 16 residues. V lost 2 bases, J lost 3 bases, and 7 bases stayed unmatched. Germline-derived CDR1 and CDR2 are MNHNY and SVGAGI (reference sequence). The CDR3 loop reads CASSYPRTGKTDTQYF. The CDR3 region has the DNA TGTGCCAGCAGTTACCCCAGGACAGGGAAGACAGATACGCAGTATTTT.

J is TRBJ1-2 and V is TRBV5-1, with a tentative D call TRBD1 (5 bases). Germline values: CDR1 SGHRS, CDR2 YFSETQ. The V end lost 0 bases, the J end lost 4 bases, and 10 bases lay between the germline ends. The CDR3 extends over 14 amino acids. CDR3 amino acids: CASSLEGAGYGYTF. Here the CDR3 DNA reads TGCGCCAGCAGCTTGGAAGGGGCAGGCTATGGCTACACCTTC.

This chain joins TRBV19 and TRBJ2-5; TRBD2 aligns across 12 bases. The ends lost 8 bases at V and 5 bases at J; junction bases unmatched: 6. From germline, CDR1 is LNHDA and CDR2 SQIVND (reference sequence). The CDR3 runs 14 residues. CDR3 loop: CASGLAGGHETQYF. CDR3 nucleotides: TGTGCCAGTGGGCTAGCGGGGGGGCATGAGACCCAGTACTTC.